This paragraph reports one TCR beta chain. The data originate from a study of blood T cell repertoires in COVID-19. As for the study in general: COVID-19 samples from acute and convalescent phases originated in the United States, Italy and Spain. In each case, the material was cDNA or gDNA derived from T cells, B-cell-depleted T cells, or PBMCs.

As originally analysed: It was from reference gene primer amplification that nucleated cell counts were estimated. Profiling relied on immunoSEQ multiplex PCR, and the TCRdb table lists in-frame clones only, not all of them. The V and J calls and clone size are taken from that table; D and trimming were inferred from the DNA. The sample lists approximately 270,000 clones; 70% to 90% were seen once. There are 13 residues in the CDR3. CDR1 is SEHNR, CDR2 FQNEAQ, per germline (reference sequence). V lost 1 base, J lost 8 bases, and 9 bases lay in between. While infection was still active, Seattle patients were enrolled and then followed longitudinally.

The specimen was peripheral blood. The clonotype was recovered from a woman in her 30s with COVID-19, enrolled during active disease. This chain joins TRBV7-9 and TRBJ2-1; tentatively, D is TRBD2 (5 bases). CDR3: CASSLGPRDEQFF. The CDR3 nucleotides read TGTGCCAGCAGCTTAGGGCCGAGGGATGAGCAGTTCTTC.